This T cell receptor (beta chain) was identified in a study of blood T cells in healthy people across ages. The study's findings and limits: Unsorted PBMCs prevented conclusive naive versus antigen-experienced comparison.

Sample-barcoded 5' priming and a J-beta primer mix drove a second PCR of roughly 7 to 11 cycles. TCRdb called the 5' RACE reads again in MiXCR, with one record for every CDR3 protein. The data contain about 510,000 distinct CDR3 sequences, about a quarter of them singletons. With respect to this clonotype: Its antigen is not identified.

This CDR3 comprises 14 residues. Per germline, CDR1 DFQATT and CDR2 SNEGSKA (reference sequence). Trimming cost V 6 bases and J 5 bases; bases outside gene matches: 12. The data were also submitted as part of a second study, on T cells of mothers and their children.

The source material was blood. The chain joins TRBV20-1 to TRBJ2-5; TRBD2 aligns across 7 bases. This TCR was sampled from a boy younger than 10 in good health. CDR3 in amino acids: CSARTSGTWETQYF. CDR3 DNA: TGCAGTGCCAGAACAAGCGGGACTTGGGAGACCCAGTACTTC.